Given below is one T cell receptor (beta chain) in context. This sample was included in a study of blood T cell repertoires in COVID-19. In the study overall: COVID-19 samples collected from the United States, Italy and Spain covered acute and convalescent phases.

Participants' reported clinical history set cohort assignment. In the original processing: Nucleated cell number was recorded as an estimate derived from reference gene primer amplification. Method: immunoSEQ multiplex PCR; TCRdb's copy keeps in-frame clones and lacks some. V, J and clone size are those of that table, while D and trimming were read from the DNA. The sample shows roughly 46,000 clones, 85% to 90% of them seen only once. Sequenced input: PBMCs or T cells enriched from blood (not recorded which). The clonotype originates from a woman aged 45-60 years who had recovered from COVID-19.

Here the CDR3 reads CASSEQQVGANVLTF. Here the CDR3 DNA reads TGTGCCAGCAGTGAACAGCAGGTTGGGGCCAACGTCCTGACTTTC. The rearrangement joins TRBV6-1 to TRBJ2-6; D remains ambiguous. Per germline, CDR1 MNHNS and CDR2 SASEGT. Trimming removed 2 bases at V and 3 bases at J, with 8 bases between. The CDR3 spans 15 residues.